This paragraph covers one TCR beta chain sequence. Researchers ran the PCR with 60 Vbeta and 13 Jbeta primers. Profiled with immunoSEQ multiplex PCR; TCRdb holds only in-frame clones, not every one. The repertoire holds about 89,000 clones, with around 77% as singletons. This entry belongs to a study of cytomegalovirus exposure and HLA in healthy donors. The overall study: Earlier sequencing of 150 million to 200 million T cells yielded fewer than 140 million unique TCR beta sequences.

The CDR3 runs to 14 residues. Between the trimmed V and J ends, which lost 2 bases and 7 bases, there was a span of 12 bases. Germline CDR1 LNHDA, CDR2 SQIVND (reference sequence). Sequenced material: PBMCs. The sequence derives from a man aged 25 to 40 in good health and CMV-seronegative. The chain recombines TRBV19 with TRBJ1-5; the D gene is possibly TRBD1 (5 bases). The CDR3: CASSINGGAQPQHF. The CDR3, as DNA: TGTGCCAGTAGTATAAATGGAGGGGCCCAGCCCCAGCATTTT. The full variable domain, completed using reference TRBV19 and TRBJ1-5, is DGGITQSPKYLFRKEGQNVTLSCEQNLNHDAMYWYRQDPGQGLRLIYYSQIVNDFQKGDIAEGYSVSREKKESFPLTVTSAQKNPTAFYLCASSINGGAQPQHFGDGTRLSIL.